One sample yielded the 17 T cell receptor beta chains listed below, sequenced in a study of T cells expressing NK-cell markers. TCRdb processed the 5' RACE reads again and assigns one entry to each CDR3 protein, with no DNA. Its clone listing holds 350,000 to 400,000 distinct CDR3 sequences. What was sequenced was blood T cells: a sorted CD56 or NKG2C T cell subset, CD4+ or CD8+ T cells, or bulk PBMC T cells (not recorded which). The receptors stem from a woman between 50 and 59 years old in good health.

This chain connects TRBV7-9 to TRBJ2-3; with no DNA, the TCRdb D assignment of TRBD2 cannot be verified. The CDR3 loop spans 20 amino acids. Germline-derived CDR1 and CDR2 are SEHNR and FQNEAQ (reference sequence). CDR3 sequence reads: CASSPGWNDMPGLSTDTQYF.

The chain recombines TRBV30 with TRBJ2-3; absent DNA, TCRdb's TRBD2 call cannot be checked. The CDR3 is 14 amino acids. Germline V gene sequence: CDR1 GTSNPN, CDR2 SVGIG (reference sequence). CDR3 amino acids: CAWKERTYTDTQYF.

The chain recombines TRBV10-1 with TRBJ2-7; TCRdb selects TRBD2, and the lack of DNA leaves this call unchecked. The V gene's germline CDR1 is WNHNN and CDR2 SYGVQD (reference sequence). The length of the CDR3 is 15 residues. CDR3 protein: CASSGLAGDSYEQYF.

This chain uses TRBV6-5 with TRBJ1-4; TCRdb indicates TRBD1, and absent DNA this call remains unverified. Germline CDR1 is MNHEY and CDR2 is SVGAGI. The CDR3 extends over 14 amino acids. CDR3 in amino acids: CASSPGLLNEKLFF.

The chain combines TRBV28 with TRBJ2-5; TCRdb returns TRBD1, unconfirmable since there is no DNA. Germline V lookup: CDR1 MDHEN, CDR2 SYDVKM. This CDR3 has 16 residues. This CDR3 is CASSLPQGGIVETQYF.

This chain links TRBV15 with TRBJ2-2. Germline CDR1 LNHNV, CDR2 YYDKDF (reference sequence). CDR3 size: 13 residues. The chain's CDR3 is CATSRARTGELFF.

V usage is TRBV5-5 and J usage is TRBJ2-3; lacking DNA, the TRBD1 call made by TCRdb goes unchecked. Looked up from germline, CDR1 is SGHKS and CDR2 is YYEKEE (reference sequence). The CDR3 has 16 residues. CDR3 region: CATGDQTRPLEYTQYF.

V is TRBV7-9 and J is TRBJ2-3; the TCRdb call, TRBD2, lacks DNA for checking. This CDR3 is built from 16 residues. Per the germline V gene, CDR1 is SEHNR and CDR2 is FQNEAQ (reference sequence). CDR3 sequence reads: CASSLTSGSGTDTQYF.

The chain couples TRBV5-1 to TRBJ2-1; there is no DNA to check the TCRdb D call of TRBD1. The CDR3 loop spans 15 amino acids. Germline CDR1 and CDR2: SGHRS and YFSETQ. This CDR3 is CASRLRRGGDGEQFF. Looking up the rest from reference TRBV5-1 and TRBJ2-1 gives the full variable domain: KAGVTQTPRYLIKTRGQQVTLSCSPISGHRSVSWYQQTPGQGLQFLFEYFSETQRNKGNFPGRFSGRQFSNSRSEMNVSTLELGDSALYLCASRLRRGGDGEQFFGPGTRLTVL.

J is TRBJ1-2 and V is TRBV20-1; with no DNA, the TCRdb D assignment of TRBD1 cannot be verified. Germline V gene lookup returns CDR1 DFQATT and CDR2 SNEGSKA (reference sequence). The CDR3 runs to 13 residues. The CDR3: CSARVPLIYGYTF.

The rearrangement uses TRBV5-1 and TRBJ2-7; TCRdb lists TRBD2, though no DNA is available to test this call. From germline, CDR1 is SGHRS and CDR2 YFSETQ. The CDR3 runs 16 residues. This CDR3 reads CASSTSGRAYSYEQYF. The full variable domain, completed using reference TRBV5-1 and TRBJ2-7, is KAGVTQTPRYLIKTRGQQVTLSCSPISGHRSVSWYQQTPGQGLQFLFEYFSETQRNKGNFPGRFSGRQFSNSRSEMNVSTLELGDSALYLCASSTSGRAYSYEQYFGPGTRLTVT.

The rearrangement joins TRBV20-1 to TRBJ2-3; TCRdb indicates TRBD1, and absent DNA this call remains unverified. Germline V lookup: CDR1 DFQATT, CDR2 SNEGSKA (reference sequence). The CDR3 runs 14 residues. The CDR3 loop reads CSAKSPRPPDTQYF.

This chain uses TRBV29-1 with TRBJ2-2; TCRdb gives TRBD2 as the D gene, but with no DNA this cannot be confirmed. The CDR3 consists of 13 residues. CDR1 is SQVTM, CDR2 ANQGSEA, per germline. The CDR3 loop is CSALATGAGELFF.

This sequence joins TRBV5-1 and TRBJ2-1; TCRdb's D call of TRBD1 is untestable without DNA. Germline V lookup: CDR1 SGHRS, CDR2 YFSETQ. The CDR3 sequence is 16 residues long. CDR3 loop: CASSGTGTGIGNEQFF.

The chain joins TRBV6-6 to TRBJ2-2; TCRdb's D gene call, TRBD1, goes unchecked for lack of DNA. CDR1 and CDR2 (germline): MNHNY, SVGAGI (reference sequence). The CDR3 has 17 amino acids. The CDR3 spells CASSAAQSSGNTGELFF.

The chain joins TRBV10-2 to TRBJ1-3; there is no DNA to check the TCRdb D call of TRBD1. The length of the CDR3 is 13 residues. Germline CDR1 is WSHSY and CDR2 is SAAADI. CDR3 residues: CASAGDRAYSIYF.

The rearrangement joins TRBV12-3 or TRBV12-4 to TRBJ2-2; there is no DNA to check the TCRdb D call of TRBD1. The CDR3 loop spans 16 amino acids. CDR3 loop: CASSPAMGRYTGELFF.